This T cell receptor beta chain stems from a study of blood T cell repertoires in COVID-19. At the level of the study: Whether acute or convalescent, the COVID-19 samples came from the United States, Italy and Spain. Sources were T cells, B-cell-depleted T cells, or PBMCs; the material itself was cDNA or gDNA.

V lost 5 bases, J lost 7 bases, and 15 bases lay in between. The CDR3 covers 14 residues. The germline gives CDR1 MNHEY, CDR2 SMNVEV (reference sequence). Per the authors' pipeline: Amplification of reference gene primers provided the estimated nucleated cell counts. Assay used: immunoSEQ multiplex PCR; TCRdb lists only in-frame clones, some missing. The V and J calls and clone size come from that table; D and trimming were worked out from the DNA. Here the sample spans 20,000 to 30,000 clones, 82% being singletons. This sequence joins TRBV27 and TRBJ2-1; weak D call: TRBD2 (5 bases). The source material was peripheral blood. The receptor was derived from a human donor in a cohort sampled during active COVID-19. CDR3 sequence (DNA): TGTGCCAGCAGTCGTCCGGGAACTTCGAATGAGCAGTTCTTC. This codes for CASSRPGTSNEQFF.